This T cell receptor beta chain was profiled in a study of Graves' ophthalmopathy and Graves' hyperthyroidism. Study-level points and caveats: Detection in blood was also observed for most expanded thyroid clonotypes above 0.001 frequency.

A word on this clonotype: What it binds is not known. A read error may account for a junction end that differs from germline.

Transcripts of RNA were the source for amplifying TCR beta CDR3 regions. An opening RT-PCR round employed HTBI primers and preceded a second-round multiplex PCR. MiXCR was run by TCRdb on the multiplex PCR reads, yielding one entry per CDR3 protein. The data show roughly 230,000 distinct CDR3 sequences, 20% to 25% seen once. As diagnostic evidence, clinical symptoms, serum thyroxine, TRAb, thyroid ultrasound and orbital computed tomography were relied upon. This clonotype was sampled from a woman between 50 and 59 years old with Graves' ophthalmopathy. Material: peripheral blood.

CDR3 loop: CASRGGSNQPQPF. CDR3 bases: TGTGCCAGCAGGGGCGGTAGCAATCAGCCCCAGCCTTTT. The genes are TRBV6-1 and TRBJ1-5; D is ambiguous. The CDR3 has 13 amino acids. In germline, CDR1 is MNHNS, CDR2 SASEGT.